This T cell receptor (beta chain) was profiled in a study of tumor T cells in aggressive B-cell lymphoma. TCRdb keeps only in-frame clones here, not all; method: immunoSEQ multiplex PCR. This table has about 5,600 clones, approximately 80% appearing once. Germline V lookup: CDR1 SGHKS, CDR2 YYEKEE (reference sequence). The junction had 4 bases not matched to a gene; V was cut back by 4 bases and J by 1 base. The CDR3 is 14 amino acids. Input material: tumor tissue. The sequence came from an adult with diffuse large B cell lymphoma. The V gene is TRBV5-5, the J gene TRBJ1-1; 7 bases are shared with TRBD1. The CDR3 spells CASSPGQQNTEAFF. The CDR3 bases are TGTGCCAGCAGCCCGGGACAGCAGAACACTGAAGCTTTCTTT.